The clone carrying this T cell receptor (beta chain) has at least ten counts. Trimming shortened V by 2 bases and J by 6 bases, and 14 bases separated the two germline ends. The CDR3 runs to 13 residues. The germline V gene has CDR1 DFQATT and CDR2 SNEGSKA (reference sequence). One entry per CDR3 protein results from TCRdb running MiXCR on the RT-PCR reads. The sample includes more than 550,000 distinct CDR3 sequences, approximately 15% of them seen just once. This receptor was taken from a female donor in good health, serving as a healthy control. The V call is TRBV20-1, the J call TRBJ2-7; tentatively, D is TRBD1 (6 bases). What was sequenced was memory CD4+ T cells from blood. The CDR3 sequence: CSARKIGGSEQYF. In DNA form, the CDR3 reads TGCAGTGCTAGAAAGATAGGGGGATCCGAGCAGTACTTC.